These T cell receptor beta chains were read from a single sample in a study of long-term antiretroviral therapy in people with HIV. TCRdb's copy holds only in-frame clones and misses some; the assay was immunoSEQ multiplex PCR. Found here are roughly 28,000 clones, roughly nine tenths of them singletons; the top ten hold approximately 3.9%. The sample here was unsorted PBMCs, taken 3.1 years after starting antiretroviral therapy. Receptors originate from a young man with HIV. Both conserved end residues are part of each CDR3. Each record gives: J gene, V gene, D gene, CDR3 DNA, CDR3 protein. D genes are given only for firm matches.

J: TRBJ1-1; V: TRBV27; D: NA; DNA: TGTGCCAGCAGTTTCCCTTACAGGGACGAAGCTTTCTTT; CDR3: CASSFPYRDEAFF
J: TRBJ1-3; V: TRBV9; D: NA; DNA: TGTGCCAGCAGCGTAGTTGACACTGGATTAAGCACCATATATTTT; CDR3: CASSVVDTGLSTIYF
J: TRBJ2-2; V: TRBV19; D: NA; DNA: TGTGCCAGTAGTTGGACAGCGACGGGCACCGGGGAGCTGTTTTTT; CDR3: CASSWTATGTGELFF
J: TRBJ2-5; V: TRBV5-1; D: NA; DNA: TGCGCCAGCAGTCCCCACAGGGGACTTCAAGAGACCCAGTACTTC; CDR3: CASSPHRGLQETQYF
J: TRBJ1-5; V: TRBV5-5; D: NA; DNA: TGTGCCAGCAGCCCCGCAACATTGGGGGGAGGAAATCAGCCCCAGCATTTT; CDR3: CASSPATLGGGNQPQHF
J: TRBJ2-1; V: TRBV2; D: TRBD1; DNA: TGTGCCAGCAGCGCATCGGGACAGCGAATCTTC; CDR3: CASSASGQRIF
J: TRBJ2-2; V: TRBV2; D: NA; DNA: TGTGCCAGCGGCGGGGCTATCCTGAGGGACGGGGAGCTGTTTTTT; CDR3: CASGGAILRDGELFF
J: TRBJ1-3; V: TRBV15; D: NA; DNA: TGTGCCACCAGGCTATCTGGGCCCGGAAACACCATATATTTT; CDR3: CATRLSGPGNTIYF
J: TRBJ2-6; V: TRBV6-5; D: TRBD2; DNA: TGTGCCAGCAGTTACGGGGGGGCTGGGGCCAACGTCCTGACTTTC; CDR3: CASSYGGAGANVLTF
J: TRBJ2-7; V: TRBV29-1; D: NA; DNA: TGCAGCGTTATCCGGGACACGGGTTACGAGCAGTACTTC; CDR3: CSVIRDTGYEQYF
J: TRBJ2-7; V: TRBV9; D: NA; DNA: TGTGCCAGCGGTCCCGGGGTGCAGCCCAACGAGCAGTACTTC; CDR3: CASGPGVQPNEQYF
J: TRBJ1-1; V: TRBV7-2; D: NA; DNA: TGTGCCAGCAGCACCTCGGACGGGGTTACAGCTGAAGCTTTCTTT; CDR3: CASSTSDGVTAEAFF
J: TRBJ1-1; V: TRBV6-5; D: NA; DNA: TGTGCCAGCAGTTACGGGCAGAACACTGAAGCTTTCTTT; CDR3: CASSYGQNTEAFF